This T cell receptor (beta chain) was retrieved from a study of beta chain features in type 1 diabetes. The CDR3 is made up of 16 amino acids. CDR1 is LGHNA and CDR2 is YNFKEQ in the germline V gene. The junction had 15 bases not matched to a gene; V was cut back by 5 bases and J by 9 bases. Reverse transcription of all isolated RNA meant that expressed TCRB transcripts were sequenced. TCRdb's copy holds only in-frame clones and misses some; the assay was immunoSEQ multiplex PCR. The sample yields some 240,000 clones, about a tenth seen once. V and J are TRBV4-2 and TRBJ2-1; 8 bases line up with TRBD2. Sequenced sample: central memory CD4+ T cells from blood. The TCR originated in a man aged 18 to 29 in good health. This CDR3 is CASSSRGGAGFGEQFF. CDR3 in DNA: TGTGCCAGCAGCTCCCGGGGGGGAGCGGGGTTCGGTGAGCAGTTCTTC.